A single T cell receptor beta chain is shown here with its context. In terms of age and location, participants ranged from roughly 18 to 95 years and lived in about 25 US areas. These data are taken from a study of blood T cell repertoires in COVID-19. On the study more broadly: Acute and convalescent COVID-19 samples came from the United States, Italy and Spain. PBMCs, B-cell-depleted T cells, or T cells provided the cDNA or gDNA that made up the material.

In the original processing: Reference gene primer amplification in the assay estimated nucleated cell counts. Measured with immunoSEQ multiplex PCR; TCRdb has only the in-frame clones, and not every one. The V and J calls and the clone size are those of that table, but D and trimming were determined from the DNA. The sample records 250,000 to 350,000 clones, approximately 85% being singletons. This sequence was found in a woman between 25 and 40 years old who had recovered from COVID-19. The sequencing sample was made of PBMCs or T cells enriched from blood (not recorded which).

CDR3 residues: CASIPQGMGYGYTF. The CDR3 nucleotides are TGTGCCAGCATACCCCAGGGGATGGGTTATGGCTACACCTTC. This sequence joins TRBV28 and TRBJ1-2; D is perhaps TRBD1 (6 bases). Germline V gene lookup returns CDR1 MDHEN and CDR2 SYDVKM. V was clipped by 7 bases and J by 5 bases, with 17 bases between them. CDR3 size: 14 residues.